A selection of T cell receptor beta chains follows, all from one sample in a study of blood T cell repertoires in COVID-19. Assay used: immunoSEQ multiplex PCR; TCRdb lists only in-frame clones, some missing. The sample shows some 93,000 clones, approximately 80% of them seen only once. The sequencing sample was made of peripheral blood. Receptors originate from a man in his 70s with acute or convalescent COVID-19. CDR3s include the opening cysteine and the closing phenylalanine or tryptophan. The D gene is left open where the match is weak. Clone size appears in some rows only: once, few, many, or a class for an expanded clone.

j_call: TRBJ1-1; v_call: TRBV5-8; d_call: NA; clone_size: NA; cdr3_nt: TGTGCCAGCAAGCGGAGGGCAAGGGGAGGGGTCACTGAAGCTTTCTTT; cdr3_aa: CASKRRARGGVTEAFF
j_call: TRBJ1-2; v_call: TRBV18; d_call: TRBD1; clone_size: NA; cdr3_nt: TGTGCCAGCTCACCACCGATCGGACAGGGGGCTGGGTATGGCTACACCTTC; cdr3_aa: CASSPPIGQGAGYGYTF
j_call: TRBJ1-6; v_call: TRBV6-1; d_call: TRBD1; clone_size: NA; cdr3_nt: TGTGCCAGCAGTGAAGGGACAGGGATGGTCTCACCCCTCCACTTT; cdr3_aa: CASSEGTGMVSPLHF
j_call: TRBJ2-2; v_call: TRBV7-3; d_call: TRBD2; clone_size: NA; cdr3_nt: TGTGCCAGCAGCCGCCGCGGGGGCGGGGAGCTGTTTTTT; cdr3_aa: CASSRRGGGELFF
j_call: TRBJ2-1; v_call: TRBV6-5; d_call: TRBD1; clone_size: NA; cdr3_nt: TGTGCCAGCAGTTGGGGGACAGGGGTTAACCAGTTCTTC; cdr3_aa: CASSWGTGVNQFF
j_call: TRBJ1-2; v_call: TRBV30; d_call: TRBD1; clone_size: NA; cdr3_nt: TGTGCCTGGTACCGGGACAGGGCCTATGGCTACACCTTC; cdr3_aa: CAWYRDRAYGYTF
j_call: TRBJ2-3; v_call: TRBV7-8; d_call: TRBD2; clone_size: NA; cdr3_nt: TGTGCCAGCAGCTTAACGATAGCGGGAGATACGCAGTATTTT; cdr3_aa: CASSLTIAGDTQYF
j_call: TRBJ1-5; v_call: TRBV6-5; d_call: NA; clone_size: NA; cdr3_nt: TGTGCCAGCAAACTAGAATTTTTCAATCAGCCCCAGCATTTT; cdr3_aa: CASKLEFFNQPQHF
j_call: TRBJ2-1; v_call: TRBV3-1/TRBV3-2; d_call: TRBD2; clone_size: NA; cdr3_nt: TGTGCCAGCAGCCTCCTTACTAGCGGGAGGCGGAATGAGCAGTTCTTC; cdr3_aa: CASSLLTSGRRNEQFF
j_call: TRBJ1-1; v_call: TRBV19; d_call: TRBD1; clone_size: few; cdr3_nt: TGTGCCAGTAGAAAGACAGGGGGCCCCCCTGAAGCTTTCTTT; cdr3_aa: CASRKTGGPPEAFF
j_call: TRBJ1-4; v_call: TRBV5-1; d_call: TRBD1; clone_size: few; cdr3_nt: TGCGCCAGCAGCTCCCAGGGACAGCTAACCGAAAAACTGTTTTTT; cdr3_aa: CASSSQGQLTEKLFF
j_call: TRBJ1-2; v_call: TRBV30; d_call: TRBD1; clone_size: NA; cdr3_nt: TGTGCCTGGAGTGCCCGGGACAGGGGGCCTGGCTACACCTTC; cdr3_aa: CAWSARDRGPGYTF
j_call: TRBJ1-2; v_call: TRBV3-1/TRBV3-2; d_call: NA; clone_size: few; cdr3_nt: TGTGCCAGTTTCTCCGGGGTAGACTATGGCTACACCTTC; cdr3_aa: CASFSGVDYGYTF
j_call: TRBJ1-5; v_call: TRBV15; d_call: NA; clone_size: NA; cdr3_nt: TGTGCCACCAGCAGAGGACAGCTTCATAGCAATCAGCCCCAGCATTTT; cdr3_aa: CATSRGQLHSNQPQHF
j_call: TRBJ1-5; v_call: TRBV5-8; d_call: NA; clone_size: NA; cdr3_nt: TGTGCCAGCAGCTTGATGGCAGGCAATCAGCCCCAGCATTTT; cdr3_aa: CASSLMAGNQPQHF
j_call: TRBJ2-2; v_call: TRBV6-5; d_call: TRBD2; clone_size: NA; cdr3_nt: TGTGCCACCGATCGCGGGGGGCTGAACACCGGGGAGCTGTTTTTT; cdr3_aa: CATDRGGLNTGELFF
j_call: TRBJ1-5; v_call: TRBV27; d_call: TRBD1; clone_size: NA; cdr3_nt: TGTGCCAGCAGTCTCCGACAGGGGTGGCTGCATTTT; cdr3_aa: CASSLRQGWLHF
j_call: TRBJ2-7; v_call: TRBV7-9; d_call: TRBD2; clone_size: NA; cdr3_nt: TGTGCCAGCAGCACCCTAGCGGGCGCGAGCTCCTACGAGCAGTACTTC; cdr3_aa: CASSTLAGASSYEQYF
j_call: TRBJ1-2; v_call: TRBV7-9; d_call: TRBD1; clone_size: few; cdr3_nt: TGTGCCAGCCGAATTGGACAGGGCGAATTTAACTATGGCTACACCTTC; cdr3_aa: CASRIGQGEFNYGYTF
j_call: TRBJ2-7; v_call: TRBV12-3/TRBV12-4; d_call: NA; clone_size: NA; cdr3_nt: TGTGCCAGCAGACAGGGATTAGAATACGAGCAGTACTTC; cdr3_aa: CASRQGLEYEQYF
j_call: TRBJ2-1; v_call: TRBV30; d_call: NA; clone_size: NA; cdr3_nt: TGTGCCTACCCGGAGGGCAATGAGCAGTTCTTC; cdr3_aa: CAYPEGNEQFF
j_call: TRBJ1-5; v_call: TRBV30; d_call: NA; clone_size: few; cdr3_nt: TGTGCCTGGAGTGCTCGGGGAGAACAGCCCCAGCATTTT; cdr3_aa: CAWSARGEQPQHF